Listed below are T cell receptor beta chains from one sample, sequenced in a study of T cell responses to AZD1222 COVID-19 vaccine. Produced via immunoSEQ multiplex PCR; TCRdb's table is partial and in-frame only. Of roughly 140,000 clones in the sample, approximately 93% were seen once. The sequencing used peripheral blood, collected after recovery from COVID-19. The receptors shown here come from an adult who had recovered from COVID-19. CDR3s include the opening cysteine and the closing phenylalanine or tryptophan. The D gene is left open where the match is weak. Size is stated for part of the rows, as once, few or many counts, or as a class when the clone is expanded.

cdr3_aa,cdr3_nt,v_call,clone_size,d_call,j_call
CASSAHGGSTSSYEQYF,TGTGCCAGCAGCGCCCATGGGGGCAGCACTTCCTCCTACGAGCAGTACTTC,TRBV9,.,.,TRBJ2-7
CAWSGQGRQEKLFF,TGTGCCTGGAGTGGTCAGGGACGCCAGGAAAAACTGTTTTTT,TRBV30,once,.,TRBJ1-4
CASSLTTSGRDEQFF,TGTGCCAGCAGCCTCACGACTAGCGGGAGAGATGAGCAGTTCTTC,TRBV5-6,.,TRBD2,TRBJ2-1
CATSRTGEYGYTF,TGTGCCACCAGCAGGACAGGGGAATATGGCTACACCTTC,TRBV24-1,.,TRBD1,TRBJ1-2
CASSEGTGPYGYTF,TGTGCCAGTAGTGAAGGGACAGGGCCCTATGGCTACACCTTC,TRBV28,.,TRBD1,TRBJ1-2
CASSYDGAGNQPQHF,TGTGCCAGCAGTTACGATGGGGCAGGGAATCAGCCCCAGCATTTT,TRBV6-5,.,.,TRBJ1-5
CASSIFRGQGYGYTF,TGTGCCAGTAGTATCTTCAGGGGCCAGGGGTATGGCTACACCTTC,TRBV19,.,.,TRBJ1-2
CASSPSGRKQYF,TGTGCCAGCAGTCCTAGCGGGAGAAAGCAGTATTTT,TRBV28,.,TRBD2,TRBJ2-3
CASTLGASGMTGELFF,TGTGCCAGTACCCTGGGGGCAAGCGGGATGACCGGGGAGCTGTTTTTT,TRBV19,.,.,TRBJ2-2
CASSLWGRETGELFF,TGTGCCAGCAGCTTATGGGGGAGGGAGACCGGGGAGCTGTTTTTT,TRBV7-3,.,TRBD2,TRBJ2-2
CASIRSTGANVLTF,TGTGCCAGCATTCGGTCGACTGGGGCCAACGTCCTGACTTTC,TRBV6-5,.,.,TRBJ2-6
CASSLDFQHNEQFF,TGTGCCAGCAGCTTAGACTTCCAACACAATGAGCAGTTCTTC,TRBV7-9,.,.,TRBJ2-1
CASSESGQGRKGAEAFF,TGTGCCAGCAGTGAATCGGGACAAGGTAGAAAAGGAGCTGAAGCTTTCTTT,TRBV25-1,.,.,TRBJ1-1
CASSEWQGEGNTIYF,TGTGCCAGCAGTGAATGGCAGGGCGAGGGAAACACCATATATTTT,TRBV6-1,.,.,TRBJ1-3
CASSPRTSGRYQGTDTQYF,TGTGCCAGCAGCCCTCGGACTAGCGGGAGGTATCAGGGGACAGATACGCAGTATTTT,TRBV7-3,few,TRBD2,TRBJ2-3
CAITAQQGPYEQYF,TGTGCCATCACCGCCCAACAGGGACCTTACGAGCAGTACTTC,TRBV10-3,.,.,TRBJ2-7
CASSYSGRSYNEQFF,TGTGCCAGCAGCTATAGCGGGAGATCCTACAATGAGCAGTTCTTC,TRBV5-6,once,TRBD2,TRBJ2-1
CASSLSGQGGLAGYEQYF,TGTGCCAGCAGTTTATCGGGACAGGGTGGCCTAGCGGGATACGAGCAGTACTTC,TRBV27,.,.,TRBJ2-7
CAISESREGPYTDTQYF,TGTGCCATCAGTGAGTCTCGGGAGGGACCCTACACAGATACGCAGTATTTT,TRBV10-3,.,TRBD2,TRBJ2-3
CASSLEGDQPQHF,TGTGCCAGCAGCTTAGAGGGGGATCAGCCCCAGCATTTT,TRBV7-9,.,.,TRBJ1-5
CASSLEPSGSSYNEQFF,TGCGCCAGCAGCTTGGAGCCTAGCGGGAGCTCCTACAATGAGCAGTTCTTC,TRBV5-1,.,TRBD2,TRBJ2-1
CASSYLLAAASNQPQHF,TGTGCCAGCAGCTATCTACTTGCGGCAGCCAGCAATCAGCCCCAGCATTTT,TRBV5-8,.,.,TRBJ1-5
CASSSPGQGHYEQYF,TGTGCCAGCAGTTCCCCGGGACAGGGACACTACGAGCAGTACTTC,TRBV28,.,TRBD1,TRBJ2-7
CATSEWSPRNTGELFF,TGTGCCACCAGTGAATGGTCCCCTCGGAACACCGGGGAGCTGTTTTTT,TRBV24-1,.,.,TRBJ2-2
CASTSGTPTYEQYF,TGTGCCTCGACGTCGGGGACCCCCACCTACGAGCAGTACTTC,TRBV19,.,.,TRBJ2-7
CASSQVGGGPSYEQYF,TGTGCCAGCAGCCAAGTGGGCGGGGGGCCGAGTTACGAGCAGTACTTC,TRBV11-2,.,TRBD2,TRBJ2-7
CASAGRYEQYF,TGTGCCAGCGCAGGGCGCTACGAGCAGTACTTC,TRBV28,.,.,TRBJ2-7
CATSRVGPPDEQYF,TGTGCCACCAGCAGAGTGGGACCCCCGGACGAGCAGTACTTC,TRBV15,.,.,TRBJ2-7
CASSPRGPAGYEQYF,TGTGCCAGTAGTCCCCGGGGCCCGGCGGGCTACGAGCAGTACTTC,TRBV19,.,.,TRBJ2-7
CAWGGQESSHTQYF,TGTGCCTGGGGAGGACAGGAGAGTTCGCATACGCAGTATTTT,TRBV30,.,TRBD1,TRBJ2-3
CASSLIAAGTSYEQYF,TGTGCCAGCAGTTTAATAGCGGCAGGGACCTCCTACGAGCAGTACTTC,TRBV27,.,.,TRBJ2-7
CASSVEGTGYEQYF,TGTGCCAGCAGCGTAGAAGGGACCGGTTACGAGCAGTACTTC,TRBV9,.,.,TRBJ2-7
CASSPPLADPRFNEQFF,TGTGCCAGCTCACCACCGTTAGCGGACCCGAGGTTCAATGAGCAGTTCTTC,TRBV18,.,.,TRBJ2-1
CASRPGTDQPQHF,TGTGCCAGCAGACCCGGGACAGATCAGCCCCAGCATTTT,TRBV28,.,TRBD1,TRBJ1-5
CASIPGIPYEQYF,TGTGCCAGCATTCCGGGGATCCCCTACGAGCAGTACTTC,TRBV2,.,.,TRBJ2-7
CASSTTAGELQYF,TGTGCCAGTAGTACCACAGCCGGGGAACTTCAGTACTTC,TRBV19,.,.,TRBJ2-5
CASSERTGTGANVLTF,TGCGCCAGCAGTGAACGCACAGGGACTGGGGCCAACGTCCTGACTTTC,TRBV10-2,.,.,TRBJ2-6
CASSSGPTRAQYF,TGTGCCAGCAGCTCGGGTCCGACGCGGGCCCAGTACTTC,TRBV7-3,.,.,TRBJ2-5
CASSPLEEPSYNEQFF,TGTGCCAGCTCACCACTTGAGGAGCCCTCCTACAATGAGCAGTTCTTC,TRBV18,.,.,TRBJ2-1
CASSRTGVVQPQHF,TGTGCCAGCAGTAGGACGGGGGTAGTTCAGCCCCAGCATTTT,TRBV6-5,.,.,TRBJ1-5
CASSSRGQGPNQPQHF,TGTGCCAGCAGTTCGCGGGGTCAGGGACCGAATCAGCCCCAGCATTTT,TRBV28,.,.,TRBJ1-5
CASRSQGVEPYNEQFF,TGTGCCAGTAGAAGTCAAGGAGTGGAGCCTTACAATGAGCAGTTCTTC,TRBV19,.,.,TRBJ2-1
CASRPGGENHGYTF,TGTGCCAGCAGACCAGGGGGGGAAAACCATGGCTACACCTTC,TRBV28,.,TRBD1,TRBJ1-2
CASAPPGETQYF,TGCGCCAGCGCACCCCCGGGGGAGACCCAGTACTTC,TRBV10-2,once,.,TRBJ2-5
CASSGLAGGLSYNEQFF,TGTGCCAGTAGTGGGCTAGCGGGAGGGCTATCCTACAATGAGCAGTTCTTC,TRBV19,.,TRBD2,TRBJ2-1
CAYLEGYEQYF,TGTGCCTACTTGGAGGGCTACGAGCAGTACTTC,TRBV11-2,.,.,TRBJ2-7
CAISGDRARLGGQFF,TGTGCCATCAGTGGGGACAGAGCTCGACTAGGGGGGCAGTTCTTC,TRBV10-3,.,.,TRBJ2-1
CASSATDTQYF,TGTGCCAGCTCAGCCACAGATACGCAGTATTTT,TRBV18,.,.,TRBJ2-3
CASSILRGQSNQPQHF,TGTGCCAGTAGTATACTACGTGGACAGTCTAATCAGCCCCAGCATTTT,TRBV19,.,.,TRBJ1-5
CASSIVGHGSYEQYF,TGTGCCAGTAGTATAGTAGGGCACGGGTCCTACGAGCAGTACTTC,TRBV19,once,.,TRBJ2-7
CASRRSRAWEKLFF,TGTGCCAGCAGGAGAAGTAGGGCGTGGGAAAAACTGTTTTTT,TRBV6-5,.,.,TRBJ1-4
CASSSHSGTSGYEQYF,TGTGCCAGCAGTTCCCATTCCGGGACATCGGGTTACGAGCAGTACTTC,TRBV11-2,.,.,TRBJ2-7
CASREGAGNEKLFF,TGTGCCAGCAGAGAGGGGGCTGGGAATGAAAAACTGTTTTTT,TRBV6-5,.,TRBD1,TRBJ1-4
CASSDVVAGTDTQYF,TGTGCCAGCAGTGACGTTGTAGCGGGCACAGATACGCAGTATTTT,TRBV2,.,.,TRBJ2-3
CASSQEKSSYEQYF,TGTGCCAGCAGCCAAGAGAAGAGCTCCTACGAGCAGTACTTC,TRBV14,.,.,TRBJ2-7
CAWGQGANIQYF,TGTGCCTGGGGACAGGGGGCGAACATTCAGTACTTC,TRBV30,.,TRBD1,TRBJ2-4
CASRTDLWSSYEQYF,TGTGCCAGCAGGACCGACCTATGGAGCTCCTACGAGCAGTACTTC,TRBV6-5,.,.,TRBJ2-7
CASSHGTGISGNTIYF,TGTGCCAGCAGCCACGGGACAGGGATCTCTGGAAACACCATATATTTT,TRBV14,once,TRBD1,TRBJ1-3
CAWSDGTFGEQYF,TGTGCCTGGAGTGACGGGACTTTCGGCGAGCAGTACTTC,TRBV30,.,.,TRBJ2-7